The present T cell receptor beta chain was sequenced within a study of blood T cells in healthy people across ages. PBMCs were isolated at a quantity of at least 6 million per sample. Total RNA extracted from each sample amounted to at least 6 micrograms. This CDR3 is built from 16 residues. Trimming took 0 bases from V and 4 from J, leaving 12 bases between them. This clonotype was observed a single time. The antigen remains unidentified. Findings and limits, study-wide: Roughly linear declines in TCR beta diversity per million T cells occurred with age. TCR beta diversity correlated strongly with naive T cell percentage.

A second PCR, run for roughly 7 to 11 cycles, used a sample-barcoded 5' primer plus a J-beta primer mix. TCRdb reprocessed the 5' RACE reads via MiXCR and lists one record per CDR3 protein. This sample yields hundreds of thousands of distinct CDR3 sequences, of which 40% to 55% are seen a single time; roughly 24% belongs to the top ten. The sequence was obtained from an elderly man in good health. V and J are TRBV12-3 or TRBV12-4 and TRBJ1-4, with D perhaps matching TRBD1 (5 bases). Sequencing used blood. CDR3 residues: CASSLALGAINEKLFF. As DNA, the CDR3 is TGTGCCAGCAGTTTAGCGCTAGGGGCGATTAATGAAAAACTGTTTTTT.